This T cell receptor beta chain was documented in a study of T cell responses to AZD1222 COVID-19 vaccine. Findings and limits, study-wide: Most donors were white British and more were female, and clonal diversity was possibly underestimated. Seropositive status at baseline applied to only six AZD1222 recipients.

Notes on this clone: What it binds is unknown.

Deletions cut 8 bases from V and 3 bases from J, with 17 bases between. CDR1 and CDR2 (germline): MNHEY, SVGAGI. The CDR3 consists of 14 residues. TCRdb's copy holds only in-frame clones and misses some; the assay was immunoSEQ multiplex PCR. The sample records tens of thousands of clones, 90% being singletons. The TCR was taken from an adult in good health. This specimen consisted of peripheral blood, obtained on day 0 of AZD1222 vaccination. The chain recombines TRBV6-5 with TRBJ2-7; possibly TRBD2 for D (5 bases). CDR3 bases: TGTGCCAGCCATTTCTGGCCGGGAAACTACGAGCAGTACTTC. This encodes CASHFWPGNYEQYF.